This T cell receptor (beta chain) was captured in a study of blood T cell repertoires in COVID-19. For the study at large: The analysed material was cDNA or gDNA that came from T cells, B-cell-depleted T cells, or PBMCs.

Sequenced by immunoSEQ multiplex PCR; TCRdb stores in-frame clones only, minus some. The sample records 450,000 to 500,000 clones, roughly 87% being singletons. The germline V gene has CDR1 SEHNR and CDR2 FQNEAQ (reference sequence). J gave up 8 bases and V 5 bases, and 8 bases lay outside the gene matches. CDR3 length: 14 amino acids. The clonotype originates from a woman younger than 30 who had recovered from COVID-19. This chain joins TRBV7-9 and TRBJ1-4; 7 positions match TRBD1. Specimen: PBMCs or T cells enriched from blood (not recorded which). The CDR3 region has the DNA TGTGCCAGCAGCCCCGGAGCAGGGGGAGAAAAACTGTTTTTT. Amino acids: CASSPGAGGEKLFF.